This T cell receptor (beta chain) originates from a study of radiotherapy plus CTLA-4 blockade in lung cancer. Data came from immunoSEQ multiplex PCR; TCRdb stores just in-frame clones and leaves some out. The data show tens of thousands of clones, 80% to 90% seen once. Whole-study findings and limits: Blood TCR clones of tumor origin expanded after radiotherapy plus ipilimumab.

Germline CDR1 and CDR2: SGDLS and YYNGEE. The CDR3 runs to 15 residues. V was clipped by 0 bases and J by 5 bases, with 12 bases between them. Notes on this clone: What it binds is not known.

Here the sequenced sample was peripheral blood, taken from a patient treated with radiotherapy plus ipilimumab. The chain links TRBV9 to TRBJ2-1; no definite D call. The clonotype was recovered from a human donor with non-small cell lung cancer whose response to radiotherapy plus ipilimumab could not be evaluated. CDR3 residues: CASSVAADPDNEQFF. CDR3 nucleotides: TGTGCCAGCAGCGTAGCGGCGGATCCTGACAATGAGCAGTTCTTC.